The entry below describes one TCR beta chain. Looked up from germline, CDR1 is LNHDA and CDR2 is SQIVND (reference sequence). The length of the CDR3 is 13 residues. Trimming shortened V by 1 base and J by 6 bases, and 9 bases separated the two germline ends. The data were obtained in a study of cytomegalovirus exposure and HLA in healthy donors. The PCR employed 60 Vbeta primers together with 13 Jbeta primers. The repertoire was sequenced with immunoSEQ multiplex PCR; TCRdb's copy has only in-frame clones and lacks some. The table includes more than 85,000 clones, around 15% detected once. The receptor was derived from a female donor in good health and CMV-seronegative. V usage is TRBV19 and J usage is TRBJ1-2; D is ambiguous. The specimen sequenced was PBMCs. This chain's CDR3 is CASSIGLEDGYTF. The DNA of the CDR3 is TGTGCCAGTAGTATAGGGCTGGAGGATGGCTACACCTTC. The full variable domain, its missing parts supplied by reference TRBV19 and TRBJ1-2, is DGGITQSPKYLFRKEGQNVTLSCEQNLNHDAMYWYRQDPGQGLRLIYYSQIVNDFQKGDIAEGYSVSREKKESFPLTVTSAQKNPTAFYLCASSIGLEDGYTFGSGTRLTVV.